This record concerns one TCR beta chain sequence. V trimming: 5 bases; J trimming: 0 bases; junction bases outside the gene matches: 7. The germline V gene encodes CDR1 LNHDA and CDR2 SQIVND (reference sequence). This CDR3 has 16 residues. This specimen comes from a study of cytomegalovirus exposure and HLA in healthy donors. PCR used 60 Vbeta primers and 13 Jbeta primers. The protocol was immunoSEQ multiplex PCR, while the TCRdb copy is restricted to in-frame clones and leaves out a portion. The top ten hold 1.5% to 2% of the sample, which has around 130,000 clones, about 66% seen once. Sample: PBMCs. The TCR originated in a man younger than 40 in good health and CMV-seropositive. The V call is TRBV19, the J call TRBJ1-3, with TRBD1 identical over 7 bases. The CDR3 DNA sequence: TGTGCCAGTAGTCGGGACAGCCTTTACTCTGGAAACACCATATATTTT. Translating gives CASSRDSLYSGNTIYF.